What follows are 32 T cell receptor beta chains derived from one specimen sequenced in a study of cytomegalovirus exposure and HLA in healthy donors. Researchers ran the PCR with 60 Vbeta and 13 Jbeta primers. Method: immunoSEQ multiplex PCR; TCRdb's copy keeps in-frame clones and lacks some. Of about 120,000 clones listed, 70% to 85% were seen once; the top ten hold 5.8%. The sample consisted of PBMCs. The receptors come from a man aged 18 to 29 in good health and CMV-seropositive.

The chain combines TRBV11-2 with TRBJ1-2, with TRBD1 identical over 7 bases. In germline, CDR1 is SGHAT, CDR2 FQNNGV. The junction had 10 bases not matched to a gene; V was cut back by 4 bases and J by 5 bases. This CDR3 has 15 residues. CDR3 in amino acids: CASSYTGEIGYGYTF. The DNA of the CDR3 is TGTGCCAGCAGCTACACAGGGGAGATTGGGTATGGCTACACCTTC.

This CDR3 reads CASTQGAPSDTQYF. The CDR3 bases are TGTGCCAGCACCCAGGGGGCTCCCTCGGATACGCAGTATTTT. V is TRBV2 and J is TRBJ2-3, with 8 positions matching TRBD1. Trimming took 7 bases from V and 6 from J; bases not matched to a gene: 9. Per germline, CDR1 SNHLY and CDR2 FYNNEI. The CDR3 has 14 amino acids. The complete variable domain, with remaining parts taken from reference TRBV2 and TRBJ2-3, reads EPEVTQTPSHQVTQMGQEVILRCVPISNHLYFYWYRQILGQKVEFLVSFYNNEISEKSEIFDDQFSVERPDGSNFTLKIRSTKLEDSAMYFCASTQGAPSDTQYFGPGTRLTVL.

Concerning this clone: At one end the junction does not follow the germline gene, possibly because of a read error. The J gene is TRBJ1-6, the V gene TRBV7-2; no clear D gene. CDR3 length equals 14 residues. The germline V gene has CDR1 SGHTA and CDR2 FQGNSA. The CDR3 DNA sequence: TGTGCCAGCCGCTTAGGTGGGCTATATTCACCCCTCCACTTT. It is translated as CASRLGGLYSPLHF.

With respect to this clone: Other DNA sequences in this sample translate to the same CDR3. The V and J genes are TRBV15 and TRBJ1-1, with D perhaps TRBD1 (5 bases). CDR3 size: 16 residues. V was shortened by 0 bases and J by 1 base, with 12 bases between the two germline ends. The germline gives CDR1 LNHNV, CDR2 YYDKDF (reference sequence). This CDR3 is CATSRDQGDPNTEAFF. The CDR3 nucleotides read TGTGCCACCAGCAGAGATCAGGGCGACCCGAACACTGAAGCTTTCTTT.

The V call is TRBV5-1, the J call TRBJ2-3; D gene uncertain. The germline V and J ends were trimmed by 0 bases and 1 base, with 3 bases remaining between them. CDR3 length: 13 amino acids. Germline lookup yields CDR1 SGHRS and CDR2 YFSETQ. The DNA for the CDR3 is TGCGCCAGCAGCTTGGCGGGCACAGATACGCAGTATTTT. Its translation is CASSLAGTDTQYF.

The rearrangement joins TRBV5-6 to TRBJ2-7; TRBD1 aligns across 7 bases. J was trimmed by 2 bases and V by 4 bases; bases with no gene match: 9. The germline V gene has CDR1 SGHDT and CDR2 YYEEEE. The CDR3 runs 15 residues. The DNA of the CDR3 is TGTGCCAGCAGCCCCCCCCGACAGGGTGCCTACGAGCAGTACTTC. Its translation: CASSPPRQGAYEQYF.

The genes are TRBV6-6 and TRBJ1-2; D unresolved. The CDR3 spans 13 residues. Germline loops: CDR1 MNHNY, CDR2 SVGAGI (reference sequence). The V and J ends lost 6 bases and 4 bases respectively, with 12 bases between them. CDR3 nucleotides: TGTGCCAGCAGGCCCGACATAGTCTATGGCTACACCTTC. Protein: CASRPDIVYGYTF.

V and J are TRBV28 and TRBJ2-5, with 7 bases identical to TRBD1. Per the germline V gene, CDR1 is MDHEN and CDR2 is SYDVKM. Trimming took 6 bases from V and 2 from J; bases not matched to a gene: 3. This CDR3 contains 13 residues. The CDR3 DNA is TGTGCCAGCAGCCCGGGACAGCAAGAGACCCAGTACTTC. Translated: CASSPGQQETQYF.

This clone was counted only a few times. This sequence joins TRBV11-1 and TRBJ2-1; D gene unclear. CDR1 SGHAT and CDR2 FQDESV come from the germline V gene (reference sequence). Between the trimmed V and J ends, which lost 5 bases and 2 bases, there was a span of 7 bases. The CDR3 runs to 13 residues. Written as DNA, the CDR3 is TGTGCCAGCAGCCCCCAGACCTACAATGAGCAGTTCTTC. Protein product: CASSPQTYNEQFF.

In DNA form, the CDR3 reads TGCAGCGCCCTTGGACAGGACGACTATGGCTACACCTTC. Amino acids: CSALGQDDYGYTF. The genes are TRBV29-1 and TRBJ1-2, with 7 bases aligning to TRBD1. CDR1 is SQVTM, CDR2 ANQGSEA, per germline. J lost 3 bases, V lost 7 bases, and 8 bases had no gene match. This CDR3 spans 13 amino acids.

This chain uses TRBV11-3 with TRBJ1-2; TRBD1 agrees at 7 bases. The CDR3 spans 13 residues. CDR1 is SGHNT, CDR2 YENEEA, per germline. The J segment lost 7 bases and the V segment lost 1 base, leaving 3 bases of the junction unmatched. CDR3 DNA: TGTGCCAGCAGCTTAGGTACAGGGGCTGGCTACACCTTC. Protein: CASSLGTGAGYTF.

This clone was detected once. The rearrangement links TRBV5-1 to TRBJ2-3; D might be TRBD1 (6 bases). CDR3 length equals 16 residues. Germline V CDR1 and CDR2: SGHRS, YFSETQ. V shed 8 bases and J shed 0 bases, with 19 bases lying between them. The CDR3 loop is CASHRQATLSTDTQYF. For the CDR3, the DNA is TGCGCCAGTCACAGACAGGCGACCCTTAGCACAGATACGCAGTATTTT. Variable domain in full (rest from reference TRBV5-1 and TRBJ2-3): KAGVTQTPRYLIKTRGQQVTLSCSPISGHRSVSWYQQTPGQGLQFLFEYFSETQRNKGNFPGRFSGRQFSNSRSEMNVSTLELGDSALYLCASHRQATLSTDTQYFGPGTRLTVL.

The rearrangement uses TRBV6-6 and TRBJ2-7, with 8 positions matching TRBD2. V shed 3 bases, J shed 2 bases, and the junction held 6 bases outside the gene matches. This CDR3 region has 15 residues. CDR1 and CDR2 from the germline V gene are MNHNY and SVGAGI (reference sequence). This CDR3 reads CASSYHSGATYEQYF. DNA of the CDR3: TGTGCCAGCAGTTATCATAGCGGGGCAACCTACGAGCAGTACTTC.

CDR3 bases: TGCGCCAGCAGCCATCCGGGGTCCTACGAGCAGTACTTC. It translates to CASSHPGSYEQYF. The chain uses TRBV4-1 and TRBJ2-7; maybe TRBD2 (5 bases). Between the trimmed V and J ends, which lost 3 bases and 1 base, there was a span of 7 bases. In germline, CDR1 is MGHRA, CDR2 YSYEKL. This CDR3 is 13 amino acids long.

The V call is TRBV18, the J call TRBJ2-7; TRBD1 is a possible D gene (5 bases). V was trimmed by 3 bases and J by 6 bases, leaving 15 bases between them. This CDR3 contains 14 residues. From germline, CDR1 is KGHSH and CDR2 LQKENI. CDR3 amino acids: CASSPSLQGIEQYF. In nucleotides, the CDR3 is TGTGCCAGCTCACCCTCACTTCAGGGCATCGAGCAGTACTTC.

This chain joins TRBV5-6 and TRBJ1-4, with D tentatively TRBD1 (6 bases). The CDR3 is 16 amino acids. Trimming cost V 3 bases and J 2 bases, with 14 bases left between them. CDR1 and CDR2 (germline): SGHDT, YYEEEE. The CDR3 DNA is TGTGCCAGCAGCTCCCCCAGGGGCTTCACTAATGAAAAACTGTTTTTT. It is translated as CASSSPRGFTNEKLFF.

The rearrangement uses TRBV9 and TRBJ2-7, with 11 nucleotides matching TRBD2. The length of the CDR3 is 15 residues. The V segment lost 2 bases and the J segment 2 bases; nucleotides outside the gene matches: 3. The germline CDR1 and CDR2 sequences are SGDLS and YYNGEE. CDR3 residues: CASSVGTSGTYEQYF. CDR3 DNA: TGTGCCAGCAGCGTCGGGACTAGCGGAACCTACGAGCAGTACTTC.

This clone was detected only once. V and J are TRBV5-1 and TRBJ1-1; 9 bases are a match to TRBD1. This CDR3 is 16 amino acids long. J lost 3 bases, V lost 9 bases, and 15 bases had no gene match. Germline CDR1 and CDR2: SGHRS and YFSETQ. The CDR3 sequence is CATRTGTGKADTEAFF. DNA for the CDR3: TGCGCCACCAGGACCGGGACAGGGAAGGCGGACACTGAAGCTTTCTTT.

The chain carries TRBV19 and TRBJ1-5; D remains unclear. Trimming took 3 bases from V and 10 from J, leaving 13 bases between them. This CDR3 comprises 13 residues. Germline CDR1 and CDR2: LNHDA and SQIVND (reference sequence). CDR3 region: CASSIGPRDPQHF. CDR3 sequence (DNA): TGTGCCAGTAGTATTGGCCCCCGGGATCCCCAGCATTTT.

This chain connects TRBV2 to TRBJ1-4; D is unclear. There are 17 residues in the CDR3. CDR1 SNHLY and CDR2 FYNNEI come from the germline V gene. Trimming stripped 4 bases from V and 0 bases from J, with 15 bases between. CDR3 sequence: CASSVVAVLATNEKLFF. CDR3 bases: TGTGCCAGCAGTGTGGTGGCAGTCCTTGCAACTAATGAAAAACTGTTTTTT. The full variable domain, in which reference TRBV2 and TRBJ1-4 provide the parts outside the CDR3, is EPEVTQTPSHQVTQMGQEVILRCVPISNHLYFYWYRQILGQKVEFLVSFYNNEISEKSEIFDDQFSVERPDGSNFTLKIRSTKLEDSAMYFCASSVVAVLATNEKLFFGSGTQLSVL.

This clone appeared a few times. The V gene is TRBV19, the J gene TRBJ2-1, with D tentatively TRBD2 (7 bases). The V and J ends lost 2 bases and 2 bases respectively, with 13 bases between them. This CDR3 spans 16 amino acids. From germline, CDR1 is LNHDA and CDR2 SQIVND (reference sequence). The chain's CDR3 is CASSINAGATYNEQFF. For the CDR3, the DNA is TGTGCCAGTAGTATAAATGCGGGGGCAACCTACAATGAGCAGTTCTTC. Using reference TRBV19 and TRBJ2-1 for the parts outside the CDR3, the full variable domain is DGGITQSPKYLFRKEGQNVTLSCEQNLNHDAMYWYRQDPGQGLRLIYYSQIVNDFQKGDIAEGYSVSREKKESFPLTVTSAQKNPTAFYLCASSINAGATYNEQFFGPGTRLTVL.

The chain combines TRBV29-1 with TRBJ1-1; possibly TRBD1 for D (5 bases). Germline CDR1 SQVTM, CDR2 ANQGSEA. V lost 4 bases and J lost 5, with 14 bases in between. This CDR3 region has 13 residues. The CDR3 nucleotides read TGCAGCGTTGCGGTTCAGGGAGGGACTGAAGCTTTCTTT. Translating gives CSVAVQGGTEAFF.

This clone was detected only once. The chain combines TRBV15 with TRBJ1-1; D is unresolved. The CDR3 is made up of 15 amino acids. Germline loops: CDR1 LNHNV, CDR2 YYDKDF (reference sequence). V lost 0 bases to trimming and J lost 0 bases, with 8 bases between them. CDR3 residues: CATSRDPTVNTEAFF. CDR3 DNA: TGTGCCACCAGCAGAGATCCAACTGTGAACACTGAAGCTTTCTTT.

Points on this clone: The germline gene is not matched at one end of the junction; a read error may be the cause. The rearrangement uses TRBV29-1 and TRBJ2-6; 9 bases match TRBD1. Germline V lookup: CDR1 SQVTM, CDR2 ANQGSEA. This CDR3 is 16 amino acids long. CDR3 nucleotides: TGCAGCGTGTTCCCGGGACAGGGCAGTGGGGCCAACGGCCTGACTTTC. It codes for CSVFPGQGSGANGLTF.

The gene calls are TRBV13 and TRBJ2-7; D is unresolved. Trimming shortened V by 6 bases and J by 4 bases, and 13 bases separated the two germline ends. Germline CDR1 PRHDT, CDR2 FYEKMQ (reference sequence). The length of the CDR3 is 13 residues. CDR3 sequence: CASRQTAAYEQYF. The CDR3 DNA reads as TGTGCCAGCAGGCAGACGGCGGCATACGAGCAGTACTTC.

The chain uses TRBV19 and TRBJ2-4; 7 bases match TRBD1. V lost 4 bases to trimming and J lost 6 bases; unmatched junction nucleotides: 6. Germline-derived CDR1 and CDR2 are LNHDA and SQIVND (reference sequence). The CDR3 extends over 14 amino acids. In nucleotides, the CDR3 is TGTGCCAGTAGTAGGACAGGCGAGGGAAACATTCAGTACTTC. Translating gives CASSRTGEGNIQYF.

Regarding this clone: A junction boundary mismatches the germline segment, possibly from a read error. The rearrangement uses TRBV6-5 and TRBJ1-1, with TRBD1 identical over 8 bases. CDR1 MNHEY and CDR2 SVGAGI come from the germline V gene. CDR3 length: 13 residues. The CDR3 loop is CASRGTGRTEASF. CDR3 coding DNA: TGTGCCAGCAGAGGGACAGGCCGAACTGAAGCTTCCTTT.

This chain links TRBV7-3 with TRBJ2-3; 7 bases match TRBD1. CDR3 size: 17 residues. Looked up from germline, CDR1 is SGHTA and CDR2 is FQGTGA. V shed 5 bases and J 0 bases; nucleotides not matched to a gene: 11. CDR3: CASSRGPGQSSTDTQYF. The CDR3 DNA reads TGTGCCAGCAGCCGAGGACCGGGACAGTCTAGCACAGATACGCAGTATTTT.

The chain links TRBV5-1 to TRBJ1-2, with D uncertain. The CDR3 has 15 residues. Per germline, CDR1 SGHRS and CDR2 YFSETQ. Trimming took 2 bases from V and 6 from J, leaving 17 bases between them. The CDR3 bases are TGCGCCAGCAGCTTTTATCCGGGTGGTAAAGATGGCTACACCTTC. Translated: CASSFYPGGKDGYTF.

This clone was seen a few times. The chain couples TRBV10-2 to TRBJ2-1; D is possibly TRBD1 (6 bases). This CDR3 is 13 amino acids long. V lost 5 bases and J 15 bases, leaving 20 bases between the germline ends. Per the germline V gene, CDR1 is WSHSY and CDR2 is SAAADI. CDR3 nucleotide sequence: TGCGCCAGCAGTCCTCCCCCCGGGACAACCTGGTTCTTC. Protein: CASSPPPGTTWFF.

The chain couples TRBV29-1 to TRBJ1-1; 10 bases are shared with TRBD1. V lost 3 bases, J lost 3 bases, and 4 bases stayed unmatched. The CDR3 is 14 residues long. Germline assignment: CDR1 SQVTM and CDR2 ANQGSEA. Here the CDR3 reads CSVEGQGFDTEAFF. In DNA, the CDR3 is TGCAGCGTTGAGGGACAGGGGTTTGACACTGAAGCTTTCTTT.

The chain combines TRBV19 with TRBJ1-1; D is perhaps TRBD1 (5 bases). This CDR3 has 13 amino acids. Germline V gene lookup returns CDR1 LNHDA and CDR2 SQIVND (reference sequence). V lost 6 bases, J lost 2 bases, and 10 bases lay in between. DNA of the CDR3: TGTGCCAGTAGATGGGGGGTTAACACTGAAGCTTTCTTT. This translates into CASRWGVNTEAFF.